This T cell receptor (beta chain) is drawn from a study of T cells in Graves' hyperthyroidism and ophthalmopathy. The overall study: Peripheral blood was acquired at first diagnosis, ahead of any therapy whatsoever.

Study-level points and caveats: Ophthalmopathy, which appeared later, was predicted by the model a median 6.5 months before onset. Blood also contained most expanded thyroid clonotypes above 0.001.

Newly diagnosed patients aged 18 to 65 had hyperthyroidism of under 2 months' duration. This clonotype has more than one count but fewer than ten. Its antigen remains unidentified. Authors of the study amplified TCR beta CDR3 regions from RNA transcripts. TCR CDR3 regions were first amplified by RT-PCR with HTBI primers. Via MiXCR, TCRdb re-called the multiplex PCR reads, giving one row per CDR3 protein. The table has around 300,000 distinct CDR3 sequences, approximately 13% seen once. CDR3 length: 13 amino acids. The germline V gene has CDR1 LGHDT and CDR2 YNNKEL (reference sequence). With 4 bases removed from V and 8 bases from J, the gap between germline ends came to 12 bases.

This TCR was sampled from a woman aged 40 to 55 with Graves' hyperthyroidism. Input material: blood. This chain connects TRBV3-1 to TRBJ2-1, with D tentatively TRBD2 (6 bases). DNA for the CDR3: TGTGCCAGCAGCCCGGGACTTATAGATGAGCAGTTCTTC. Protein product: CASSPGLIDEQFF.